This is a list of T cell receptor beta chains from one sample in a study of CD8+ T cells in alopecia areata. Some clones are missing from TCRdb's copy, which holds only in-frame ones; the method was immunoSEQ multiplex PCR. The sample lists 120,000 or so clones, around two fifths seen once, with 3% to 3.5% in the top ten. The sample consisted of CD4+ T cells sorted from blood. The receptors were sampled from a human donor with alopecia areata. The CDR3 runs from the conserved cysteine through the conserved F or W. Fields, in order: J gene, D gene, CDR3 length, clone size, V gene, CDR3 DNA, CDR3 protein. The D gene is left open where the match is weak. A clone size is listed for some rows: how often the clone was seen (once, few, many), or a class if it is expanded.

>TRBJ2-4|.|13|.|TRBV2
TGTGCCAGCAGTCGGGGGGCCAAAAACATTCAGTACTTC
CASSRGAKNIQYF
>TRBJ2-1|.|13|few|TRBV29-1
TGCAGCGTTGAAGAGACCGAGGGCAATGAGCAGTTCTTC
CSVEETEGNEQFF
>TRBJ2-7|TRBD1|12|few|TRBV29-1
TGCAGCGTCGGACAGGCCCCCTACGAGCAGTACTTC
CSVGQAPYEQYF
>TRBJ2-5|.|13|.|TRBV28
TGTGCCAGCAGTTCAGGGTACCAAGAGACCCAGTACTTC
CASSSGYQETQYF
>TRBJ1-3|.|17|.|TRBV18
TGTGCCAGCTCACCACAGTCTGACCTCTTTGGTGGAAACACCATATATTTT
CASSPQSDLFGGNTIYF
>TRBJ2-7|.|13|few|TRBV7-9
TGTGCCAGCAGCCCCGGACGGTCCGACGAGCAGTACTTC
CASSPGRSDEQYF
>TRBJ2-5|TRBD2|13|few|TRBV10-3
TGTGCCACGCAACTAGCGGGGCAAGAGACCCAGTACTTC
CATQLAGQETQYF
>TRBJ2-5|TRBD2|14|few|TRBV29-1
TGCAGCGTTGAGAAGCGGGGGGGCGGTGAGACCCAGTACTTC
CSVEKRGGGETQYF
>TRBJ1-1|.|11|.|TRBV20-1
TGCAGTGCTAGCGGGGACACTGAAGCTTTCTTT
CSASGDTEAFF
>TRBJ1-1|TRBD1|15|.|TRBV4-2
TGTGCCAGCAGCCAAGGGCACAGGGGGAAGACTGAAGCTTTCTTT
CASSQGHRGKTEAFF
>TRBJ1-2|.|14|.|TRBV6-6
TGTGCCAGCACTCCCCGGACATCTGACTATGGCTACACCTTC
CASTPRTSDYGYTF
>TRBJ1-1|TRBD1|13|.|TRBV29-1
TGCAGCGTCCAGACAGGGGGGAACACTGAAGCTTTCTTT
CSVQTGGNTEAFF
>TRBJ2-7|TRBD1|15|.|TRBV29-1
TGCAGCGTTGAAGTGAGACAGGGGGCCTCCTACGAGCAGTACTTC
CSVEVRQGASYEQYF
>TRBJ2-5|.|14|few|TRBV28
TGTGCCAGCAGTTTGGGTAGCCGCCAAGAGACCCAGTACTTC
CASSLGSRQETQYF
>TRBJ1-5|TRBD1|16|.|TRBV30
TGTGCCTGGAGTATCTACAGGGGTCGTAGCAATCAGCCCCAGCATTTT
CAWSIYRGRSNQPQHF
>TRBJ2-3|TRBD1|15|few|TRBV5-1
TGCGCCAGCAGCTGGCCGGGACAGGGGGTAGATACGCAGTATTTT
CASSWPGQGVDTQYF
>TRBJ2-7|.|14|.|TRBV27
TGTGCCAGCAGTCGTCCTAGCGTTTCCTACGAGCAGTACTTC
CASSRPSVSYEQYF
>TRBJ2-2|TRBD1|15|.|TRBV18
TGTGCCAGCTCACGAGGGACAGGGAACACCGGGGAGCTGTTTTTT
CASSRGTGNTGELFF
>TRBJ1-4|TRBD1|15|few|TRBV7-2
TGTGCCAGCAGCTTAGGGGACAGGAAGAATGAAAAACTGTTTTTT
CASSLGDRKNEKLFF
>TRBJ2-2|.|15|.|TRBV7-7
TGTGCCAGCAGCCCTTTAGCGCAGGGAGGCGGGGAGCTGTTTTTT
CASSPLAQGGGELFF
>TRBJ2-7|.|13|.|TRBV12-1
TGTGCCAGCAGCAGACTAGCGGGAGGGCCTAGGTACTTC
CASSRLAGGPRYF
>TRBJ2-6|.|14|.|TRBV30
TGTGCCTGGACCGCTTACTCTGGGGCCAACGTCCTGACTTTC
CAWTAYSGANVLTF
>TRBJ1-6|TRBD1|15|.|TRBV11-2
TGTGCCAGCAGCTGGGACAGCTGGAATAATTCACCCCTCCACTTT
CASSWDSWNNSPLHF
>TRBJ2-7|.|12|once|TRBV6-6
TGTGCCAGCAGTGGCGATACCTACGAGCAGTACTTC
CASSGDTYEQYF
>TRBJ2-3|.|17|.|TRBV4-1
TGCGCCAGCAGCCAAGATTTCTACGGGGGCGGCACAGATACGCAGTATTTT
CASSQDFYGGGTDTQYF
>TRBJ2-3|.|14|.|TRBV29-1
TGCAGCGGGCGGAGGATGGATTTCACAGATACGCAGTATTTT
CSGRRMDFTDTQYF
>TRBJ1-2|.|15|.|TRBV6-5
TGTGCCAGCAGTTACCTTCACAGGGTGGACTATGGCTACACCTTC
CASSYLHRVDYGYTF
>TRBJ2-7|.|12|.|TRBV7-9
TGTGCCAGCAGCGGGACCCGGGCCGAGCAGTACTTC
CASSGTRAEQYF
>TRBJ1-1|.|12|.|TRBV11-2
TGTGCCAGCAGTTCTGAAGTCGCTGAAGCTTTCTTT
CASSSEVAEAFF
>TRBJ2-5|.|11|.|TRBV30
TGTGCCTGGAGTCTTCAAGAGACCCAGTACTTC
CAWSLQETQYF
>TRBJ1-6|.|13|.|TRBV4-3
TGCGCCAGCAGCCAAGTCGAGAATTCACCCCTCCACTTT
CASSQVENSPLHF
>TRBJ2-1|TRBD1|11|.|TRBV23-1
TGCGCCAGCAGTCAACCGGGACAGGGGGTCTTC
CASSQPGQGVF
>TRBJ1-2|TRBD1|13|.|TRBV7-2
TGTGCCAGCAGTCCGGACAGGTCCAAAGGCTACACCTTC
CASSPDRSKGYTF
>TRBJ2-7|.|14|few|TRBV6-5
TGTGCCAGCAGTTACTCGAGTAGGGCCCACGAGCAGTACTTC
CASSYSSRAHEQYF
>TRBJ1-1|.|13|few|TRBV7-9
TGTGCCAGCAGCTTACCTAGGGGTACTGAAGCTTTCTTT
CASSLPRGTEAFF
>TRBJ2-2|.|14|.|TRBV29-1
TGCAGCGTGCATGTGGGTCTGGCGGCCGGGGAGCTGTTTTTT
CSVHVGLAAGELFF
>TRBJ1-5|.|12|few|TRBV7-2
TGTGCCAGCAGCTTCCCAGGTCAGCCCCAGCATTTT
CASSFPGQPQHF
>TRBJ1-2|.|14|.|TRBV30
TGTGCCTGGATCCGAGACAGGCCCTCCTATGGCTACACCTTC
CAWIRDRPSYGYTF
>TRBJ1-1|.|14|few|TRBV18
TGTGCCAGCTCACCAGAGGCGGCGAACACTGAAGCTTTCTTT
CASSPEAANTEAFF
>TRBJ2-7|.|14|many|TRBV15
TGTGCCACCAGCAGAGATCTGGGGTCCTACGAGCAGTACTTC
CATSRDLGSYEQYF
>TRBJ2-5|.|16|few|TRBV28
TGTGCCAGCAGTCCCTCCGGCCAGGGTGATCGAGAGACCCAGTACTTC
CASSPSGQGDRETQYF
>TRBJ1-5|.|13|.|TRBV29-1
TGCAGCGTTGTTGGAGGCAGCAATCAGCCCCAGCATTTT
CSVVGGSNQPQHF
>TRBJ1-2|.|11|few|TRBV30
TGTGCCTGGAGTAATAACTATGGCTACACCTTC
CAWSNNYGYTF
>TRBJ2-2|.|15|.|TRBV29-1
TGCAGCGTTGAGCCCCACGGCCCACACACCGGGGAGCTGTTTTTT
CSVEPHGPHTGELFF